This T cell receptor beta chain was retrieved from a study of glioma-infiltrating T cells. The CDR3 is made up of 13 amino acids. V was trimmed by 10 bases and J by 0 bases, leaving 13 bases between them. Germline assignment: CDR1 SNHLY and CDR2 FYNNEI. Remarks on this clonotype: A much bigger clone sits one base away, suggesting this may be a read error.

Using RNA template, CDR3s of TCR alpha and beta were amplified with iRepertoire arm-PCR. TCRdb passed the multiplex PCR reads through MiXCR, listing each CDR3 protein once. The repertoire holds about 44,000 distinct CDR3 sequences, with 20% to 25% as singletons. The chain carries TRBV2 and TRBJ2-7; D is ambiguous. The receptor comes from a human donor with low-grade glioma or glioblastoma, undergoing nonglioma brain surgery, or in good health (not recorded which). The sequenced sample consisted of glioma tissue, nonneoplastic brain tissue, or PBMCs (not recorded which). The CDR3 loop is CATQGVSSYEQYF. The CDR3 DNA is TGTGCCACCCAAGGAGTAAGCTCCTACGAGCAGTACTTC.